This T cell receptor beta chain was recorded in a study of blood T cell repertoires in COVID-19 (dated by TCRdb to about 2020). In the study overall: Collaborator samples came from the United States, Italy and Spain and covered acute and convalescent phases of COVID-19. A freely available public database, intended as a resource for researchers studying the immune response to SARS-CoV-2, is where the repertoires were released. Samples were obtained from the ongoing ImmuneRACE study (first 160 participants) and from 1,254 subjects provided by 6 global collaborators. The sample metadata nearly always contained a de-identified subject ID, COVID-19 status, age in years and sex. Where available, HLA class I and class II types were obtained from metadata supplied by the sample provider rather than from assay-based typing. The dataset comprised deeply sampled blood TCRbeta repertoires from subjects exposed to, actively infected with, or recovered from COVID-19. The material from the prospective study consisted of cDNA or gDNA derived from T cells, B-cell-depleted T cells, or PBMCs.

Inclusive of the bounding cysteine and phenylalanine, the CDR3 is 11 residues long. The DNA shown is the 33-base CDR3, in frame from base 1. CDR1 and CDR2, per the germline V gene, are SNHLY and FYNNEI. The V and J ends are trimmed by 5 bases and 3 bases, leaving 2 bases between them. TCRbeta CDR3 regions were amplified from genomic DNA using the immunoSEQ Assay, a bias-controlled multiplex PCR. The paper's data handling went like this. Within the assay, amplification of reference gene primers was used to estimate how many nucleated cells each sample contained. To quantify the absolute abundance of each unique TCRbeta CDR3 rearrangement, sequence reads were collapsed and filtered. For each sample, productive Simpson clonality was calculated as the square root of Simpson's diversity index over productive rearrangements. TCRdb carries this immuneACCESS record with in-frame sequences only. Its versions omit some clonotypes, under half of them owing to an unresolved V gene in the studies checked, with the rest unexplained. The V and J calls and clone size are taken from that table; D and trimming were inferred from the DNA. Within this sample are about 140,000 clones, with 80% to 85% of them counted one time only. The biggest ten clones account for 7.5% to 8.5% of the sample.

General conclusions and limits of the study: The quantity of clinical and demographic metadata differed by source and by participant and was supplied without curation.

As concerns this clone: The antigen it recognizes is unknown. Base quality data are lacking; no much larger clone is found one base away.

Collaborating institutions collected whole blood in K2EDTA tubes following their own protocols. For TCRbeta analysis, collaborator samples were shipped as frozen whole blood, as isolated PBMCs, or as DNA extracted from either sample type. Input material: peripheral blood. Recombination linked TRBV2 to TRBJ1-5, with the identity of the D gene unclear. The clonotype originates from a human donor in a cohort sampled during active COVID-19. DNA sequence: TGTGCCAGCAGTCTCAATCAGCCCCAGCATTTT. This is translated as CASSLNQPQHF.